Below are 10 T cell receptor beta chains sequenced from a single sample in a study of T cell responses to AZD1222 COVID-19 vaccine. Repertoires were generated with immunoSEQ multiplex PCR, while TCRdb's copy carries only in-frame clones and drops some. The table lists some 150,000 clones, 91% of them singletons. The material was peripheral blood, obtained on day 0 of AZD1222 vaccination. These receptors were taken from an adult in good health.

The rearrangement joins TRBV3-1 (or the pseudogene TRBV3-2) to TRBJ1-1, with TRBD1 matching over 8 bases. CDR3 length: 14 residues. V was pared by 6 bases and J by 11 bases, with 14 bases of the junction left unmatched. Germline loops: CDR1 LGHDT, CDR2 YNNKEL (reference sequence). The CDR3 sequence is CASRQWTGSRVAFF. CDR3 DNA: TGTGCCAGCAGACAATGGACAGGGTCAAGGGTCGCTTTCTTT.

This chain links TRBV9 with TRBJ2-3; D might be TRBD2 (7 bases). Trimming removed 6 bases at V and 6 bases at J, with 17 bases between. The germline CDR1 and CDR2 sequences are SGDLS and YYNGEE. CDR3 length: 14 amino acids. CDR3: CASTLRGGVDTQYF. DNA of the CDR3: TGTGCCAGCACCCTGAGGGGGGGAGTGGATACGCAGTATTTT.

The rearrangement links TRBV5-1 to TRBJ2-7; either TRBD1 or TRBD2 may supply D (6 bases each). Trimming took 4 bases from V and 0 from J, leaving 11 bases between them. Germline assignment: CDR1 SGHRS and CDR2 YFSETQ. This CDR3 is 14 amino acids long. CDR3 residues: CASSEQGLSYEQYF. CDR3 in DNA: TGCGCCAGCAGCGAACAGGGACTCTCCTACGAGCAGTACTTC. Full variable domain (rest looked up from reference TRBV5-1 and TRBJ2-7): KAGVTQTPRYLIKTRGQQVTLSCSPISGHRSVSWYQQTPGQGLQFLFEYFSETQRNKGNFPGRFSGRQFSNSRSEMNVSTLELGDSALYLCASSEQGLSYEQYFGPGTRLTVT.

This chain uses TRBV6-5 with TRBJ1-1; TRBD1 agrees at 9 bases. V trimming: 5 bases; J trimming: 3 bases; junction bases outside the gene matches: 4. The CDR3 covers 14 residues. Per germline, CDR1 MNHEY and CDR2 SVGAGI. This chain's CDR3 is CASSLGQGYTEAFF. The CDR3 coding sequence is TGTGCCAGCAGTCTAGGACAGGGGTACACTGAAGCTTTCTTT.

V is TRBV11-3 and J is TRBJ1-4, with 7 bases identical to TRBD1. Germline V gene lookup returns CDR1 SGHNT and CDR2 YENEEA. The CDR3 is 15 residues long. The V and J ends lost 5 bases and 6 bases, in that order; junction bases with no gene match: 9. CDR3 amino acids: CASSPRQGPDEKLFF. In nucleotides, the CDR3 is TGTGCCAGCAGCCCGCGACAGGGTCCGGATGAAAAACTGTTTTTT.

This clone appeared a single time. This chain uses TRBV2 with TRBJ1-5; D unresolved. This CDR3 spans 12 amino acids. With 3 bases removed from V and 2 bases from J, the gap between germline ends came to 2 bases. Germline assignment: CDR1 SNHLY and CDR2 FYNNEI. The CDR3: CASSEGNQPQHF. DNA of the CDR3: TGTGCCAGCAGTGAGGGCAATCAGCCCCAGCATTTT.

The chain combines TRBV7-9 with TRBJ2-1; 10 positions match TRBD1. J lost 8 bases, V lost 7 bases, and 14 bases had no gene match. CDR1 SEHNR and CDR2 FQNEAQ come from the germline V gene (reference sequence). The CDR3 totals 16 residues. The CDR3 DNA follows: TGTGCCAGCACCCTAGGGGACAGGGGAATCAGGGATGAGCAGTTCTTC. Translated, it gives CASTLGDRGIRDEQFF.

J is TRBJ1-2 and V is TRBV7-9; D unresolved. Germline V CDR1 and CDR2: SEHNR, FQNEAQ (reference sequence). The CDR3 totals 14 residues. Trimming cost V 1 base and J 3 bases, with 9 bases left between them. CDR3 protein: CASSLGLTHYGYTF. The CDR3 nucleotides read TGTGCCAGCAGCTTAGGTCTCACCCACTATGGCTACACCTTC.

V gene TRBV7-3 combines with J gene TRBJ2-1, with 7 positions matching TRBD2. The CDR3 runs to 14 residues. Germline V CDR1 and CDR2: SGHTA, FQGTGA. Germline trimming cut 5 bases from V and 6 bases from J; bases unmatched to any gene: 7. The CDR3 DNA is TGTGCCAGCAGCCCCATGGGGGGGAGCAATGAGCAGTTCTTC. Translated: CASSPMGGSNEQFF.

The chain combines TRBV9 with TRBJ2-4; D may correspond to TRBD1 or TRBD2 (6 bases each). V was trimmed by 3 bases and J by 5 bases, leaving 15 bases between them. This CDR3 comprises 15 residues. Germline V gives CDR1 SGDLS, CDR2 YYNGEE. CDR3 region: CASSAVGGLENIQYF. The CDR3 region has the DNA TGTGCCAGCAGCGCCGTGGGGGGCCTCGAAAACATTCAGTACTTC.